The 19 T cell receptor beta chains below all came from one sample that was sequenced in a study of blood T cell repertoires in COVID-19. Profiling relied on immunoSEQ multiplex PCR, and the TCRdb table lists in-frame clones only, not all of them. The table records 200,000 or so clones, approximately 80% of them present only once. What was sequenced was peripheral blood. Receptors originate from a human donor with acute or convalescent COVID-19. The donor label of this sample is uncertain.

The CDR3 loop is CASSPGTSGSTQYF. CDR3 nucleotides: TGTGCCAGCAGCCCAGGGACTAGCGGGTCTACGCAGTATTTT. The chain recombines TRBV7-2 with TRBJ2-3; 12 bases agree with TRBD2. The V segment lost 5 bases and the J segment 8 bases; nucleotides outside the gene matches: 5. The CDR3 has 14 amino acids. From germline, CDR1 is SGHTA and CDR2 FQGNSA.

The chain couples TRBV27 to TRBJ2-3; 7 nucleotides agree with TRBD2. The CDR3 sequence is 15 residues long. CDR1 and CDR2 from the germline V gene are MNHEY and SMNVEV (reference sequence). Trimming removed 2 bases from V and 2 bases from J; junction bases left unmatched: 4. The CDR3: CASSLLAVSTDTQYF. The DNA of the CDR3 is TGTGCCAGCAGTTTACTAGCGGTTTCCACAGATACGCAGTATTTT.

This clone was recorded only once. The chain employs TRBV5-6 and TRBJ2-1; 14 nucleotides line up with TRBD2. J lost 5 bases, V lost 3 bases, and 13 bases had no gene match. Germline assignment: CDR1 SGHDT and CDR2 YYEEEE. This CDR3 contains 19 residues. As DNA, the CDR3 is TGTGCCAGCAGCTGGAGGACAGGGACTAGCGGGAGACTAAACAATGAGCAGTTCTTC. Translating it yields CASSWRTGTSGRLNNEQFF.

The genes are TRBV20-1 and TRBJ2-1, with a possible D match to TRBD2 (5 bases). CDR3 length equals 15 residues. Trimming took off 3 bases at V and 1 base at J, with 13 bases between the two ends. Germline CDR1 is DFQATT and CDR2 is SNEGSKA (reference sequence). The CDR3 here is CSASRGRRSYNEQFF. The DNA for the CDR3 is TGCAGTGCTAGTCGGGGAAGAAGATCCTACAATGAGCAGTTCTTC.

CDR3 in amino acids: CAWGSGTGAIQYF. Here the CDR3 DNA reads TGTGCCTGGGGCTCCGGGACAGGGGCCATTCAGTACTTC. The rearrangement links TRBV30 to TRBJ2-4, with 10 bases matching TRBD1. J gave up 9 bases and V 5 bases, and 7 bases lay outside the gene matches. Per the germline V gene, CDR1 is GTSNPN and CDR2 is SVGIG (reference sequence). The CDR3 covers 13 residues.

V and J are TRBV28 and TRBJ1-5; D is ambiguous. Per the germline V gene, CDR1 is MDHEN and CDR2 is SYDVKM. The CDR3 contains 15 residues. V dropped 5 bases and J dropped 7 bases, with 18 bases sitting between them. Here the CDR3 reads CASSVAGGPGQPQHF. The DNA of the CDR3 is TGTGCCAGCAGTGTGGCCGGTGGGCCGGGACAGCCCCAGCATTTT.

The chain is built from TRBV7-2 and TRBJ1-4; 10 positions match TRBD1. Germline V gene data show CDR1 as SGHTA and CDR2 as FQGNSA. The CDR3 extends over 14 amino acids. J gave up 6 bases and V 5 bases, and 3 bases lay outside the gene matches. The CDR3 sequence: CASSPDRGHEKLFF. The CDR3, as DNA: TGTGCCAGCAGCCCAGACAGGGGGCATGAAAAACTGTTTTTT.

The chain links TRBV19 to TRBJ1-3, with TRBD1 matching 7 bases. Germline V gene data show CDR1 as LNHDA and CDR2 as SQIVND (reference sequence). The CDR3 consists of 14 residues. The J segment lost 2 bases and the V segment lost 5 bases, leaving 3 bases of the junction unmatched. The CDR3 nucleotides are TGTGCCAGTAGTGACAGGGTTGCTGGAAACACCATATATTTT. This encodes CASSDRVAGNTIYF.

This chain's CDR3 is CASSLGTGTGARKLFF. The DNA of the CDR3 is TGTGCCAGCAGCTTAGGGACCGGGACAGGGGCCCGAAAACTGTTTTTT. The rearrangement uses TRBV7-9 and TRBJ1-4, with 10 bases aligning to TRBD1. V was pared by 1 base and J by 10 bases, with 9 bases of the junction left unmatched. The germline V gene encodes CDR1 SEHNR and CDR2 FQNEAQ (reference sequence). The CDR3 sequence is 16 residues long.

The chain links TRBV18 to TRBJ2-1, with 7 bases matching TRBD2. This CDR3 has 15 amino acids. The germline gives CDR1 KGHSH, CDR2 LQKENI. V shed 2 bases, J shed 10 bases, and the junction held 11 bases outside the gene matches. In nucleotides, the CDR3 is TGTGCCAGCTCACCATGGGCTAGCGGTGACCAAGAGCAGTTCTTC. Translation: CASSPWASGDQEQFF.

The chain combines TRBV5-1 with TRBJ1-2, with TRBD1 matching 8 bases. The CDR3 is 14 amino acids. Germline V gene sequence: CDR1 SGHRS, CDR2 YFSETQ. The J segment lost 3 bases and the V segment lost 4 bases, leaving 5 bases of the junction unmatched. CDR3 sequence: CASSPRTGHYGYTF. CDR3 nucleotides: TGCGCCAGCAGCCCCCGGACAGGGCACTATGGCTACACCTTC.

CDR3: CASSGGQGRNTIYF. DNA of the CDR3: TGTGCCAGCAGTGGAGGACAGGGCCGAAACACCATATATTTT. V is TRBV27 and J is TRBJ1-3; TRBD1 aligns across 8 bases. J lost 5 bases, V lost 5 bases, and 5 bases had no gene match. Looked up from germline, CDR1 is MNHEY and CDR2 is SMNVEV (reference sequence). The CDR3 is 14 residues long.

The CDR3 sequence: CASSYGPSGRYEQYF. CDR3 sequence (DNA): TGTGCCAGCAGTTACGGCCCTAGCGGGAGGTACGAGCAGTACTTC. V and J are TRBV6-5 and TRBJ2-7; 11 positions agree with TRBD2. Looked up from germline, CDR1 is MNHEY and CDR2 is SVGAGI. The length of the CDR3 is 15 residues. V shed 2 bases, J shed 4 bases, and the junction held 4 bases outside the gene matches.

CDR3 protein: CASSSDRGETQYF. CDR3 bases: TGCGCCAGCAGCTCGGACAGGGGAGAGACCCAGTACTTC. The V call is TRBV5-1, the J call TRBJ2-5; 9 bases agree with TRBD1. The trim removed 3 bases at V and 4 bases at J, leaving 1 base unmatched. Per the germline V gene, CDR1 is SGHRS and CDR2 is YFSETQ. CDR3 size: 13 residues. The full variable domain, its missing parts supplied by reference TRBV5-1 and TRBJ2-5, is KAGVTQTPRYLIKTRGQQVTLSCSPISGHRSVSWYQQTPGQGLQFLFEYFSETQRNKGNFPGRFSGRQFSNSRSEMNVSTLELGDSALYLCASSSDRGETQYFGPGTRLLVL.

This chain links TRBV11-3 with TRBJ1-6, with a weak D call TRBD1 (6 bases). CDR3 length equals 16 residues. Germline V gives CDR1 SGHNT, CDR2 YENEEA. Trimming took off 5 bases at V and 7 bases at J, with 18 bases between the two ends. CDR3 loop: CASSPGGGQINSPLHF. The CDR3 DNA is TGTGCCAGCAGCCCGGGAGGTGGACAGATAAATTCACCCCTCCACTTT.

The CDR3 bases are TGTGCCAGCAGTTACTATAGCGGGGTAAAGACCGGGGAGCTGTTTTTT. Translating gives CASSYYSGVKTGELFF. The V and J genes are TRBV6-5 and TRBJ2-2, with 8 positions matching TRBD2. The germline V gene has CDR1 MNHEY and CDR2 SVGAGI. The CDR3 is 16 residues long. With 1 base clipped from V and 5 bases from J, the junction kept 6 bases outside the gene matches.

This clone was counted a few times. This chain's CDR3 is CSVATGEGSPNEKLFF. CDR3 DNA sequence: TGCAGCGTCGCAACTGGGGAGGGGAGCCCTAATGAAAAACTGTTTTTT. The chain couples TRBV29-1 to TRBJ1-4; D possibly corresponds to TRBD1 (5 bases). The CDR3 sequence is 16 residues long. Germline CDR1 SQVTM, CDR2 ANQGSEA. The V end was cut by 6 bases, the J end by 3 bases, with 20 bases between. The variable domain in full, completed from reference TRBV29-1 and TRBJ1-4, reads SAVISQKPSRDICQRGTSLTIQCQVDSQVTMMFWYRQQPGQSLTLIATANQGSEATYESGFVIDKFPISRPNLTFSTLTVSNMSPEDSSIYLCSVATGEGSPNEKLFFGSGTQLSVL.

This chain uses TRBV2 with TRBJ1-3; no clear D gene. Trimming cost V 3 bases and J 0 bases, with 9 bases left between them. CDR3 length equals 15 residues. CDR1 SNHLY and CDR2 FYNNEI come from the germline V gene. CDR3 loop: CASSEMGDSGNTIYF. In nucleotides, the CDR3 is TGTGCCAGCAGTGAGATGGGAGACTCTGGAAACACCATATATTTT. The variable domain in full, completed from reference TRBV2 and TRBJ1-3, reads EPEVTQTPSHQVTQMGQEVILRCVPISNHLYFYWYRQILGQKVEFLVSFYNNEISEKSEIFDDQFSVERPDGSNFTLKIRSTKLEDSAMYFCASSEMGDSGNTIYFGEGSWLTVV.

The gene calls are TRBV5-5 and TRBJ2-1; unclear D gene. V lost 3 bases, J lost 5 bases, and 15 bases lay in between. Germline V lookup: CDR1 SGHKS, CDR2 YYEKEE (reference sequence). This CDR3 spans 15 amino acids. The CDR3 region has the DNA TGTGCCAGCAGCTCTGCGGAGTGGGTAAACAATGAGCAGTTCTTC. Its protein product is CASSSAEWVNNEQFF.